The clone carrying this TCR beta chain appeared a single time. Original data processing: Amplification from reference gene primers served as the basis for estimated nucleated cell counts. The data were produced by immunoSEQ multiplex PCR, yet TCRdb's version contains in-frame clones alone and is incomplete. The DNA was the basis for D and trimming; V, J and clone size are from that table. The table records over 200,000 clones, 75% to 85% of them present only once. These data belong to a study of blood T cell repertoires in COVID-19. Study in general: Specimens from acute and convalescent COVID-19 originated in the United States, Italy and Spain. Nucleic acid was either cDNA or gDNA, and it came from T cells, B-cell-depleted T cells, or PBMCs.

Per germline, CDR1 MNHEY and CDR2 SVGEGT. Trimming removed 5 bases at V and 6 bases at J, with 11 bases between. There are 13 residues in the CDR3. V usage is TRBV6-2 or TRBV6-3 and J usage is TRBJ1-5, with D hard to call. This TCR derives from a middle-aged man who had recovered from COVID-19. Sequenced input: peripheral blood. The CDR3 reads CASSAQVIQPQHF. The CDR3 nucleotides are TGTGCCAGCAGTGCTCAGGTTATTCAGCCCCAGCATTTT.